These T cell receptor beta chains were read from a single sample in a study of blood T cell repertoires in COVID-19. Profiling relied on immunoSEQ multiplex PCR, and the TCRdb table lists in-frame clones only, not all of them. Here the sample spans about 280,000 clones, approximately 85% being singletons. Sequences were obtained from peripheral blood. The receptor set was obtained from a man aged 18 to 29 with active or convalescent COVID-19. CDR3s include the opening cysteine and the closing phenylalanine or tryptophan. Clone size, where shown, is once, few, many, or a class for clones that have expanded.

v_call clone_size cdr3_aa
TRBV7-2 . CASSLADSYGYTF
TRBV9 . CASSAGRDSYEQYF
TRBV3-1/TRBV3-2 . CASSQDQQGISAKNIQYF
TRBV9 . CASSGGQGLSYEQYF
TRBV7-9 . CASSSRLAGATDTQYF
TRBV6-2/TRBV6-3 . CASSWAPGQGLLDTQYF
TRBV5-6 . CASSPGTAYEQYF
TRBV7-9 once CATAAGDRGHTEAFF
TRBV5-1 once CASSLGDSQSRGYTF
TRBV27 . CASSPKGLSNYGYTF